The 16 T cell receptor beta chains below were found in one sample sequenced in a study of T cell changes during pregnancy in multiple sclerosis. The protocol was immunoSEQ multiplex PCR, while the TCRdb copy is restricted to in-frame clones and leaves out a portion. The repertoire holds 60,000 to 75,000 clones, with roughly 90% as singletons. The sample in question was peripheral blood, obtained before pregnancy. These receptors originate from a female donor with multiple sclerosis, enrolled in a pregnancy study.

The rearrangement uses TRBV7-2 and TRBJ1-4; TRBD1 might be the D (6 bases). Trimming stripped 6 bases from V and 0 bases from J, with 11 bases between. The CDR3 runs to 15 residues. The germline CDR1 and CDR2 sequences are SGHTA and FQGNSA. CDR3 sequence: CASRWTATTNEKLFF. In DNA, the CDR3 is TGTGCCAGCAGATGGACAGCAACAACTAATGAAAAACTGTTTTTT.

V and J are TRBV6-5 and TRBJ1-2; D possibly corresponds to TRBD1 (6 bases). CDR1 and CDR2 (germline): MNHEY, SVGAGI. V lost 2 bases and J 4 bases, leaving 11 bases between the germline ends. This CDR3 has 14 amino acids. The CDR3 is CASSYRQVGYGYTF. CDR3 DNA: TGTGCCAGCAGTTACCGACAGGTCGGCTATGGCTACACCTTC.

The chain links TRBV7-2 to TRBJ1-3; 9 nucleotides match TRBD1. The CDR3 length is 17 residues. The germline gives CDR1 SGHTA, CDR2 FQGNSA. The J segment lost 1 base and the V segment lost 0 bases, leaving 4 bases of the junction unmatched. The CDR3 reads CASSLAGTGRSGNTIYF. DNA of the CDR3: TGTGCCAGCAGCTTAGCTGGGACAGGGCGGTCTGGAAACACCATATATTTT.

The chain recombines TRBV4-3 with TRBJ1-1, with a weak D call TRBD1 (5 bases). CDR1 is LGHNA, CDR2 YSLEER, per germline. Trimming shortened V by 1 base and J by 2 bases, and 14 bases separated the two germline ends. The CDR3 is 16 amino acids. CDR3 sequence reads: CASSQGVARANTEAFF. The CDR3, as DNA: TGCGCCAGCAGCCAAGGTGTTGCCAGGGCTAACACTGAAGCTTTCTTT.

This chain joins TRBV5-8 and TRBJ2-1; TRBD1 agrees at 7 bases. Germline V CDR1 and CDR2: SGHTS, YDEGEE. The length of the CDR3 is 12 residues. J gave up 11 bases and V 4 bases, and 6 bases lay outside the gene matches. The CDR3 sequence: CASSLRDSKQFF. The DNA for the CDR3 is TGTGCCAGCAGCCTTCGGGACAGCAAGCAGTTCTTC. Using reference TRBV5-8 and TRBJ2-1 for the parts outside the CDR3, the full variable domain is EAGVTQSPTHLIKTRGQQATLRCSPISGHTSVYWYQQALGLGLQFLLWYDEGEERNRGNFPPRFSGRQFPNYSSELNVNALELEDSALYLCASSLRDSKQFFGPGTRLTVL.

DNA for the CDR3: TGTGCCAGCAGCTTAAATATGGGACTAGCGGACCAAGAGACCCAGTACTTC. This encodes CASSLNMGLADQETQYF. V gene TRBV7-9 combines with J gene TRBJ2-5; TRBD2 aligns across 11 bases. Germline CDR1 SEHNR, CDR2 FQNEAQ (reference sequence). The V segment lost 2 bases and the J segment 0 bases; nucleotides outside the gene matches: 5. The CDR3 runs 17 residues.

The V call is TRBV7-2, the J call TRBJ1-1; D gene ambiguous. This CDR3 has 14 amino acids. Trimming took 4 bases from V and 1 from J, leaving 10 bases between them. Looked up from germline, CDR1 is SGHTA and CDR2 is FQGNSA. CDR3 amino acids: CASSYLGGNTEAFF. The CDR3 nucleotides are TGTGCCAGCAGCTACCTCGGTGGGAACACTGAAGCTTTCTTT. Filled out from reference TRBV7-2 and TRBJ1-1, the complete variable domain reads GAGVSQSPSNKVTEKGKDVELRCDPISGHTALYWYRQSLGQGLEFLIYFQGNSAPDKSGLPSDRFSAERTGGSVSTLTIQRTQQEDSAVYLCASSYLGGNTEAFFGQGTRLTVV.

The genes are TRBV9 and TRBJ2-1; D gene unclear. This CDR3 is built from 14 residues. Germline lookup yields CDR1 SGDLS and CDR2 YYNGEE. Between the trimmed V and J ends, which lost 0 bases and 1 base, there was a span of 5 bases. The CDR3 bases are TGTGCCAGCAGCGTAGAGCTTTCCTACAATGAGCAGTTCTTC. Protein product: CASSVELSYNEQFF.

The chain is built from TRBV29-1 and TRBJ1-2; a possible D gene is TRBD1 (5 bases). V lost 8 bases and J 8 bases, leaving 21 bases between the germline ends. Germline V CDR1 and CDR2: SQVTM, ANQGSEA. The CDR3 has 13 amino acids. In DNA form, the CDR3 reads TGCAGCACCGAGGGAGGCAGGGCCTCGGGCTACACCTTC. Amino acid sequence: CSTEGGRASGYTF.

This CDR3 is CASSLADNLLSGNTIYF. Here the CDR3 DNA reads TGTGCCAGCAGCTTAGCGGACAATCTACTCTCTGGAAACACCATATATTTT. The chain is built from TRBV7-8 and TRBJ1-3; a weak D match, TRBD1 (5 bases). Germline lookup yields CDR1 SGHVS and CDR2 FQNEAQ. Trimming shortened V by 0 bases and J by 0 bases, and 12 bases separated the two germline ends. The CDR3 is made up of 17 amino acids.

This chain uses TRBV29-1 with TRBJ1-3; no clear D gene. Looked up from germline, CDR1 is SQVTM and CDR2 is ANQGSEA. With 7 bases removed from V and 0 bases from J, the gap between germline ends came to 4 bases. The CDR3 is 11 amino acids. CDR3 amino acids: CSAYSGNTIYF. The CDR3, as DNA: TGCAGCGCCTACTCTGGAAACACCATATATTTT.

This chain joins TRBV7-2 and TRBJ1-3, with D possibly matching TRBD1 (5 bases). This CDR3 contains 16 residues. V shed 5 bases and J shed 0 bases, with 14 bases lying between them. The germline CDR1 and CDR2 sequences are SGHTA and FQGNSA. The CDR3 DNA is TGTGCCAGCAGCCCCTCGGGGAGGGGCTCTGGAAACACCATATATTTT. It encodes CASSPSGRGSGNTIYF.

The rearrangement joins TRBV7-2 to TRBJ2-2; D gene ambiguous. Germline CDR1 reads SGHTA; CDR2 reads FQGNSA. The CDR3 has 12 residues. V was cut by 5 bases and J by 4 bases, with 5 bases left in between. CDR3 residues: CASSRVTGELFF. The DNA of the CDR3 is TGTGCCAGCAGCCGTGTCACCGGGGAGCTGTTTTTT.

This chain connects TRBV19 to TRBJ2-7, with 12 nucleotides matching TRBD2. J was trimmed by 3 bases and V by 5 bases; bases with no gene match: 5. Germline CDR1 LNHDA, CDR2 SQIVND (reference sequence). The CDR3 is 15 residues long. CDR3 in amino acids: CASSELAGGHYEQYF. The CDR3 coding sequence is TGTGCCAGTAGTGAACTAGCGGGGGGACACTACGAGCAGTACTTC.

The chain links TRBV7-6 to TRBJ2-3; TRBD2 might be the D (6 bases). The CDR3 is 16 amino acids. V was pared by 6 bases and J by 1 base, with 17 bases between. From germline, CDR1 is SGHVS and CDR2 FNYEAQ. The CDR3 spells CASSPGLGGGTDTQYF. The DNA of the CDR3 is TGTGCCAGCAGTCCCGGGCTGGGCGGGGGCACAGATACGCAGTATTTT.

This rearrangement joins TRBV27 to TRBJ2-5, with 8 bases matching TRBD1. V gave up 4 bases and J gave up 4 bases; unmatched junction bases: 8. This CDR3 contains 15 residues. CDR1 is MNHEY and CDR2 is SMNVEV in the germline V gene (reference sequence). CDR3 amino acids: CASSSSTGGGETQYF. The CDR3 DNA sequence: TGTGCCAGCAGTTCCTCCACAGGGGGAGGAGAGACCCAGTACTTC.